The clone carrying this T cell receptor (beta chain) was counted a few times. Its antigen is unidentified. The CDR3 loop spans 10 amino acids. Trimming stripped 5 bases from V and 3 bases from J, with 5 bases between. Germline CDR1 SQVTM, CDR2 ANQGSEA. This sample is drawn from a study of T cell repertoires in cytomegalovirus infection. Study in general: In public TCR beta signatures, there were indications of both CMV infection and matching HLA type. Findings of the study overall: HLA-C-restricted CMV-specific TCR beta clonotypes were dominant in the ex vivo response. Using cumulative public TCR beta family frequency, the authors identified those who carried CMV together with the relevant HLA.

TCRdb recomputed calls from the reads with MiXCR, one row per CDR3 protein. This table has fewer than 550,000 distinct CDR3 sequences, approximately 15% appearing once. The sequenced sample consisted of CD8+ T cells from PBMCs. The TCR sequence derives from a human donor in good health (CMV status not recorded). Some clones in this sample may be carry-over from other donors' samples. J is TRBJ2-7 and V is TRBV29-1, with TRBD1 as a possible D gene (5 bases). The CDR3 region has the DNA TGCAGCGTTAGGGGCTACGAGCAGTACTTC. It encodes CSVRGYEQYF.